The rows below give T cell receptor beta chains drawn from one sample of a study of blood T cells in healthy people across ages. Using its own MiXCR run on the 5' RACE reads, TCRdb lists one record per CDR3 protein. The sample holds roughly 1.4 million distinct CDR3 sequences, 55% to 75% seen once. Sequencing used blood. These receptors came from a man aged 18 to 29 in good health. Both conserved end residues are part of each CDR3. D genes are given only for firm matches. The size of a clone is reported for some rows only, either as once, few or many, or as a class for expanded clones.

v_call: TRBV12-3/TRBV12-4; clone_size: NA; j_call: TRBJ2-7; d_call: TRBD2; cdr3_aa: CASSLGGSLSYEQYF; cdr3_nt: TGTGCCAGCAGTTTAGGCGGGAGTCTGTCCTACGAGCAGTACTTC
v_call: TRBV4-2; clone_size: NA; j_call: TRBJ2-1; d_call: NA; cdr3_aa: CASSQDGTGRHNEQFF; cdr3_nt: TGTGCCAGCAGCCAAGATGGGACGGGGAGACACAATGAGCAGTTCTTC
v_call: TRBV20-1; clone_size: NA; j_call: TRBJ1-2; d_call: NA; cdr3_aa: CSASHVDSSNYGYTF; cdr3_nt: TGCAGTGCTAGCCATGTGGACAGTAGTAACTATGGCTACACCTTC
v_call: TRBV6-1; clone_size: NA; j_call: TRBJ2-5; d_call: TRBD2; cdr3_aa: CASSELSGSPETQYF; cdr3_nt: TGTGCCAGCAGTGAACTTAGCGGGAGCCCAGAGACCCAGTACTTC
v_call: TRBV24-1; clone_size: NA; j_call: TRBJ1-2; d_call: NA; cdr3_aa: CATSDPQVGYTF; cdr3_nt: TGTGCCACCAGTGACCCTCAAGTAGGCTACACCTTC
v_call: TRBV10-3; clone_size: NA; j_call: TRBJ1-1; d_call: NA; cdr3_aa: CAIRGVSEAFF; cdr3_nt: TGTGCCATCAGGGGGGTAAGTGAAGCTTTCTTT
v_call: TRBV29-1; clone_size: many; j_call: TRBJ2-1; d_call: NA; cdr3_aa: CSVSGQSSYNEQFF; cdr3_nt: TGCAGCGTAAGCGGACAGAGCTCATACAATGAGCAGTTCTTC
v_call: TRBV12-3/TRBV12-4; clone_size: NA; j_call: TRBJ2-3; d_call: NA; cdr3_aa: CASTLGVGWDTQYF; cdr3_nt: TGTGCCAGCACCCTGGGGGTTGGGTGGGATACGCAGTATTTT
v_call: TRBV12-3/TRBV12-4; clone_size: many; j_call: TRBJ2-7; d_call: TRBD2; cdr3_aa: CASSLGTSTYEQYF; cdr3_nt: TGTGCCAGCAGCCTTGGGACTAGTACCTACGAGCAGTACTTC
v_call: TRBV18; clone_size: few; j_call: TRBJ1-4; d_call: NA; cdr3_aa: CASSRGIGADEKLFF; cdr3_nt: TGTGCCAGCTCGCGAGGCATAGGGGCGGATGAAAAACTGTTTTTT
v_call: TRBV29-1; clone_size: NA; j_call: TRBJ2-3; d_call: NA; cdr3_aa: CSVVQYTDTQYF; cdr3_nt: TGCAGCGTTGTCCAGTACACAGATACGCAGTATTTT
v_call: TRBV20-1; clone_size: NA; j_call: TRBJ1-4; d_call: NA; cdr3_aa: CSSIRTVKTTNEKLFF; cdr3_nt: TGCAGTTCAATCCGGACAGTGAAGACAACTAATGAAAAACTGTTTTTT
v_call: TRBV2; clone_size: NA; j_call: TRBJ2-1; d_call: TRBD2; cdr3_aa: CASRGTPGLEDNEQFF; cdr3_nt: TGTGCCAGCAGGGGAACCCCGGGACTAGAGGACAATGAGCAGTTCTTC
v_call: TRBV29-1; clone_size: NA; j_call: TRBJ2-1; d_call: NA; cdr3_aa: CSVDRGNSYNEQFF; cdr3_nt: TGCAGCGTTGACAGGGGAAACTCCTACAATGAGCAGTTCTTC
v_call: TRBV7-9; clone_size: NA; j_call: TRBJ2-3; d_call: NA; cdr3_aa: CASSLTPADTQYF; cdr3_nt: TGTGCCAGCAGCTTAACCCCGGCAGATACGCAGTATTTT
v_call: TRBV30; clone_size: NA; j_call: TRBJ1-6; d_call: NA; cdr3_aa: CAWSVYGGPMYSPLHF; cdr3_nt: TGTGCCTGGAGTGTATACGGGGGTCCAATGTATTCACCCCTCCACTTT
v_call: TRBV7-2; clone_size: few; j_call: TRBJ2-5; d_call: TRBD2; cdr3_aa: CASSLGLDQETQYF; cdr3_nt: TGTGCCAGCAGCCTCGGACTAGACCAAGAGACCCAGTACTTC
v_call: TRBV18; clone_size: NA; j_call: TRBJ2-7; d_call: NA; cdr3_aa: CASSPYRSYEQYF; cdr3_nt: TGTGCCAGCTCACCCTATCGCTCCTACGAGCAGTACTTC
v_call: TRBV7-8; clone_size: NA; j_call: TRBJ1-1; d_call: NA; cdr3_aa: CASSWVVEEAFF; cdr3_nt: TGTGCCAGCAGCTGGGTAGTGGAGGAAGCTTTCTTT
v_call: TRBV28; clone_size: NA; j_call: TRBJ1-2; d_call: NA; cdr3_aa: CASTSGGTNYGYTF; cdr3_nt: TGTGCCAGCACCAGCGGCGGCACTAACTATGGCTACACCTTC
v_call: TRBV28; clone_size: NA; j_call: TRBJ1-4; d_call: NA; cdr3_aa: CASRTLGGELFF; cdr3_nt: TGTGCCAGCAGAACCTTGGGGGGGGAACTGTTTTTT
v_call: TRBV27; clone_size: NA; j_call: TRBJ2-1; d_call: TRBD2; cdr3_aa: CASSLFSSGNNEQFF; cdr3_nt: TGTGCCAGCAGTTTATTCTCTAGCGGGAACAATGAGCAGTTCTTC
v_call: TRBV20-1; clone_size: NA; j_call: TRBJ1-2; d_call: NA; cdr3_aa: CSARGDREYGYTF; cdr3_nt: TGCAGTGCTAGGGGGGACCGAGAGTATGGCTACACCTTC
v_call: TRBV4-2; clone_size: NA; j_call: TRBJ2-7; d_call: NA; cdr3_aa: CASSQANLRAEQYF; cdr3_nt: TGTGCCAGCAGCCAAGCTAACCTGAGGGCCGAGCAGTACTTC
v_call: TRBV24-1; clone_size: NA; j_call: TRBJ2-7; d_call: NA; cdr3_aa: CATSQPGLYNEQYF; cdr3_nt: TGTGCCACCAGTCAACCGGGACTTTACAATGAGCAGTACTTC
v_call: TRBV4-1; clone_size: NA; j_call: TRBJ2-1; d_call: NA; cdr3_aa: CASSGAPTYNEQFF; cdr3_nt: TGCGCCAGCAGTGGGGCGCCCACCTACAATGAGCAGTTCTTC
v_call: TRBV6-1; clone_size: NA; j_call: TRBJ1-5; d_call: TRBD1; cdr3_aa: CASRWSVSAPKGQYSNQPQHF; cdr3_nt: TGTGCCAGCAGGTGGTCCGTATCGGCACCCAAGGGACAGTATAGCAATCAGCCCCAGCATTTT
v_call: TRBV4-3; clone_size: few; j_call: TRBJ2-1; d_call: NA; cdr3_aa: CASSRGLLNEQFF; cdr3_nt: TGCGCCAGCAGCCGGGGGTTACTTAATGAGCAGTTCTTC
v_call: TRBV6-5; clone_size: NA; j_call: TRBJ1-5; d_call: NA; cdr3_aa: CASKGPGDVQPQHF; cdr3_nt: TGTGCCAGCAAGGGGCCAGGTGATGTTCAGCCCCAGCATTTT
v_call: TRBV28; clone_size: NA; j_call: TRBJ1-1; d_call: NA; cdr3_aa: CASMAGGNTEAFF; cdr3_nt: TGTGCCAGCATGGCGGGGGGTAACACTGAAGCTTTCTTT
v_call: TRBV29-1; clone_size: NA; j_call: TRBJ2-3; d_call: NA; cdr3_aa: CSVEMGPGTDTQYF; cdr3_nt: TGCAGCGTTGAAATGGGACCAGGCACAGATACGCAGTATTTT
v_call: TRBV4-3; clone_size: NA; j_call: TRBJ2-4; d_call: TRBD1; cdr3_aa: CASSRILGQDTQNIQYF; cdr3_nt: TGCGCCAGCAGCCGGATATTAGGACAGGACACTCAAAACATTCAGTACTTC
v_call: TRBV20-1; clone_size: few; j_call: TRBJ2-7; d_call: NA; cdr3_aa: CSARAQYRDAYEQYF; cdr3_nt: TGCAGTGCTAGAGCCCAATACAGGGACGCCTACGAGCAGTACTTC
v_call: TRBV28; clone_size: few; j_call: TRBJ2-7; d_call: NA; cdr3_aa: CASSGGPTYEQYF; cdr3_nt: TGTGCCAGCAGTGGCGGACCGACCTACGAGCAGTACTTC
v_call: TRBV7-9; clone_size: NA; j_call: TRBJ1-2; d_call: NA; cdr3_aa: CASSYDIRVRVYGYTF; cdr3_nt: TGTGCCAGCAGCTACGATATCAGGGTCCGCGTCTATGGCTACACCTTC
v_call: TRBV2; clone_size: NA; j_call: TRBJ1-2; d_call: NA; cdr3_aa: CASSEERPPGYTF; cdr3_nt: TGTGCCAGCAGTGAGGAAAGGCCCCCAGGCTACACCTTC
v_call: TRBV4-1; clone_size: NA; j_call: TRBJ1-5; d_call: NA; cdr3_aa: CASSAGPRQNSNQPQHF; cdr3_nt: TGCGCCAGCAGCGCAGGGCCTCGACAGAATAGCAATCAGCCCCAGCATTTT
v_call: TRBV10-3; clone_size: NA; j_call: TRBJ1-2; d_call: NA; cdr3_aa: CAISERAFYGYTF; cdr3_nt: TGTGCCATCAGTGAGCGGGCGTTCTATGGCTACACCTTC
v_call: TRBV6-1; clone_size: NA; j_call: TRBJ1-5; d_call: NA; cdr3_aa: CASRLGVQPQHF; cdr3_nt: TGTGCCAGCAGACTTGGAGTTCAGCCCCAGCATTTT
v_call: TRBV7-9; clone_size: few; j_call: TRBJ1-6; d_call: NA; cdr3_aa: CASSPSTGSSYNSPLHF; cdr3_nt: TGTGCCAGCAGTCCCTCTACAGGGTCCTCCTATAATTCACCCCTCCACTTT
v_call: TRBV4-2; clone_size: NA; j_call: TRBJ2-1; d_call: TRBD2; cdr3_aa: CASTLGVAGENEQFF; cdr3_nt: TGTGCCAGCACCCTCGGGGTAGCGGGAGAGAATGAGCAGTTCTTC
v_call: TRBV5-1; clone_size: NA; j_call: TRBJ2-3; d_call: TRBD1; cdr3_aa: CASRSQGSDTQYF; cdr3_nt: TGCGCCAGCAGGTCACAGGGGTCAGATACGCAGTATTTT
v_call: TRBV27; clone_size: NA; j_call: TRBJ1-5; d_call: NA; cdr3_aa: CASDRTKPQHF; cdr3_nt: TGTGCCAGTGACCGTACAAAGCCCCAGCATTTT
v_call: TRBV29-1; clone_size: many; j_call: TRBJ1-1; d_call: NA; cdr3_aa: CSARGGTTNTEAFF; cdr3_nt: TGCAGCGCCCGAGGGGGGACAACGAACACTGAAGCTTTCTTT
v_call: TRBV3-1; clone_size: once; j_call: TRBJ2-7; d_call: NA; cdr3_aa: CASSQGGGYYEQYF; cdr3_nt: TGTGCCAGCAGCCAAGGGGGGGGCTACTACGAGCAGTACTTC
v_call: TRBV14; clone_size: NA; j_call: TRBJ2-3; d_call: TRBD2; cdr3_aa: CASSQAAGRTDTQYF; cdr3_nt: TGTGCCAGCAGCCAAGCAGCGGGGCGCACAGATACGCAGTATTTT
v_call: TRBV10-3; clone_size: NA; j_call: TRBJ2-3; d_call: NA; cdr3_aa: CAISRDNTDTQYF; cdr3_nt: TGTGCCATCAGTAGGGACAACACAGATACGCAGTATTTT
v_call: TRBV29-1; clone_size: few; j_call: TRBJ2-7; d_call: NA; cdr3_aa: CSVHSTGSYEQYF; cdr3_nt: TGCAGCGTACACTCGACAGGCTCCTACGAGCAGTACTTC
v_call: TRBV7-2; clone_size: few; j_call: TRBJ2-7; d_call: TRBD2; cdr3_aa: CASSPGPSGLPSSLEQYF; cdr3_nt: TGTGCCAGCAGCCCCGGCCCCTCGGGACTACCTTCCTCTCTCGAGCAGTACTTC
v_call: TRBV24-1; clone_size: few; j_call: TRBJ2-5; d_call: NA; cdr3_aa: CATLPRWTQYF; cdr3_nt: TGTGCCACCCTTCCTAGGTGGACCCAGTACTTC
v_call: TRBV6-5; clone_size: NA; j_call: TRBJ2-1; d_call: NA; cdr3_aa: CASSGGIVGEQFF; cdr3_nt: TGTGCCAGCAGTGGAGGGATCGTCGGGGAGCAGTTCTTC
v_call: TRBV6-5; clone_size: NA; j_call: TRBJ2-3; d_call: NA; cdr3_aa: CASSYRGATGNTQYF; cdr3_nt: TGTGCCAGCAGTTACAGGGGTGCTACGGGAAATACGCAGTATTTT
v_call: TRBV20-1; clone_size: NA; j_call: TRBJ1-2; d_call: NA; cdr3_aa: CSAPDMYGYTF; cdr3_nt: TGCAGTGCTCCTGACATGTATGGCTACACCTTC
v_call: TRBV6-6; clone_size: NA; j_call: TRBJ1-2; d_call: NA; cdr3_aa: CASSYAGGGDGYTF; cdr3_nt: TGTGCCAGCAGTTACGCTGGCGGGGGAGATGGCTACACCTTC